This passage covers 16 T cell receptor beta chains from one sample sequenced in a study of cytomegalovirus exposure and HLA in healthy donors. Sequencing was performed with immunoSEQ multiplex PCR; in TCRdb, only in-frame clones are kept and a portion is missing. The sample records 190,000 or so clones, about four fifths being singletons. The sample comprised PBMCs. These TCRs come from a young woman in good health and CMV-seropositive.

J is TRBJ2-7 and V is TRBV9, with TRBD1 as a possible D gene (6 bases). Germline V gene sequence: CDR1 SGDLS, CDR2 YYNGEE. The CDR3 consists of 12 residues. Trimming removed 4 bases at V and 4 bases at J, with 9 bases between. The CDR3 nucleotides are TGTGCCAGCAGCCAGACAGGTTACGAGCAGTACTTC. It yields the protein CASSQTGYEQYF.

The chain has TRBV4-1 and TRBJ1-6; D not resolved. The V gene lost 0 bases and the J gene lost 7 bases, with 10 bases spanning the gap. CDR1 and CDR2 (germline): MGHRA, YSYEKL. This CDR3 comprises 15 residues. The CDR3 spells CASSQDGSANSPLHF. CDR3 DNA: TGCGCCAGCAGCCAAGACGGAAGCGCGAATTCACCCCTCCACTTT.

This chain uses TRBV5-6 with TRBJ1-5; 9 nucleotides line up with TRBD1. The CDR3 is made up of 14 amino acids. Germline CDR1 SGHDT, CDR2 YYEEEE. V shed 6 bases, J shed 4 bases, and the junction held 5 bases outside the gene matches. The CDR3 DNA is TGTGCCAGCACCAAAGGGACAGGGAATCAGCCCCAGCATTTT. Translation gives CASTKGTGNQPQHF.

This chain joins TRBV11-2 and TRBJ2-2; TRBD2 might be the D (7 bases). Looked up from germline, CDR1 is SGHAT and CDR2 is FQNNGV. V lost 4 bases and J 0 bases, leaving 18 bases between the germline ends. This CDR3 comprises 18 residues. The CDR3 bases are TGTGCCAGCAGCTCGGAGGGGGGAGCGGGGACGAACACCGGGGAGCTGTTTTTT. It codes for CASSSEGGAGTNTGELFF. Variable domain in full (rest from reference TRBV11-2 and TRBJ2-2): EAGVAQSPRYKIIEKRQSVAFWCNPISGHATLYWYQQILGQGPKLLIQFQNNGVVDDSQLPKDRFSAERLKGVDSTLKIQPAKLEDSAVYLCASSSEGGAGTNTGELFFGEGSRLTVL.

Here the CDR3 DNA reads TGCGCCAGCAGCTTGGCCGCAGGGCGAACTGAAGCTTTCTTT. It translates to CASSLAAGRTEAFF. V is TRBV5-1 and J is TRBJ1-1; tentatively, D is TRBD1 (5 bases). CDR1 is SGHRS, CDR2 YFSETQ, per germline. Trimming pared 0 bases from V and 5 bases from J, leaving 11 bases between. The CDR3 has 14 amino acids.

This clone was found once. The J gene is TRBJ1-2, the V gene TRBV6-6, with 9 positions matching TRBD1. CDR1 is MNHNY, CDR2 SVGAGI, per germline (reference sequence). With V trimmed by 5 bases and J by 6 bases, 7 bases remained unmatched. CDR3 length equals 14 residues. CDR3 loop: CASSPRQGGHGYTF. The DNA for the CDR3 is TGTGCCAGCAGTCCCCGACAGGGGGGGCATGGCTACACCTTC.

This chain joins TRBV7-6 and TRBJ1-1; D ambiguous. The CDR3 is made up of 13 amino acids. Germline assignment: CDR1 SGHVS and CDR2 FNYEAQ. V gave up 1 base and J gave up 4 bases, with 7 bases separating them. The CDR3: CASSLEMSTEAFF. CDR3 in DNA: TGTGCCAGCAGCTTAGAGATGAGCACTGAAGCTTTCTTT.

This clone was observed a few times. The rearrangement joins TRBV19 to TRBJ1-2; D remains unclear. Germline loops: CDR1 LNHDA, CDR2 SQIVND (reference sequence). The V end was cut by 3 bases, the J end by 6 bases, with 11 bases between. The CDR3 loop spans 13 amino acids. CDR3 sequence (DNA): TGTGCCAGTAGTATCGGTGCGCACGATGGCTACACCTTC. Protein product: CASSIGAHDGYTF. Filled out from reference TRBV19 and TRBJ1-2, the complete variable domain reads DGGITQSPKYLFRKEGQNVTLSCEQNLNHDAMYWYRQDPGQGLRLIYYSQIVNDFQKGDIAEGYSVSREKKESFPLTVTSAQKNPTAFYLCASSIGAHDGYTFGSGTRLTVV.

The J gene is TRBJ1-2, the V gene TRBV11-2, with TRBD1 matching over 7 bases. The germline V gene encodes CDR1 SGHAT and CDR2 FQNNGV. V shed 5 bases and J 2 bases; nucleotides not matched to a gene: 11. This CDR3 has 16 amino acids. DNA of the CDR3: TGTGCCAGCAGCCCGACAGGGTCTGGTAGGAACTATGGCTACACCTTC. Its translation is CASSPTGSGRNYGYTF.

The CDR3 nucleotides are TGTGCCAGCAGCTTGTTAGCGGGGGGGTCAGAGACCCAGTACTTC. It encodes CASSLLAGGSETQYF. V usage is TRBV5-4 and J usage is TRBJ2-5; 11 positions agree with TRBD2. V was pared by 1 base and J by 4 bases, with 3 bases of the junction left unmatched. This CDR3 contains 15 residues. Germline V lookup: CDR1 SGHNT, CDR2 YYREEE (reference sequence).

The chain has TRBV11-2 and TRBJ1-6; 8 bases line up with TRBD1. J gave up 10 bases and V 5 bases, and 10 bases lay outside the gene matches. The CDR3 sequence is 15 residues long. Germline V gene sequence: CDR1 SGHAT, CDR2 FQNNGV. CDR3: CASSPLSGGDSPLHF. The DNA for the CDR3 is TGTGCCAGCAGCCCCCTTTCAGGGGGCGACTCACCCCTCCACTTT.

The chain uses TRBV6-1 and TRBJ2-7, with TRBD1 matching over 8 bases. With 6 bases clipped from V and 0 bases from J, the junction kept 4 bases outside the gene matches. From germline, CDR1 is MNHNS and CDR2 SASEGT. The CDR3 loop spans 14 amino acids. The CDR3 loop reads CASRWDRSSYEQYF. The CDR3 coding sequence is TGTGCCAGCAGATGGGACAGGAGCTCCTACGAGCAGTACTTC.

The genes are TRBV5-1 and TRBJ2-7; D is unclear. The CDR3 is 14 residues long. The germline V gene has CDR1 SGHRS and CDR2 YFSETQ. With 0 bases removed from V and 2 bases from J, the gap between germline ends came to 9 bases. CDR3 sequence (DNA): TGCGCCAGCAGCTTGGAATCGCGGACCTACGAGCAGTACTTC. Amino acid sequence: CASSLESRTYEQYF.

V gene TRBV5-6 combines with J gene TRBJ2-1; TRBD1 is a possible D gene (6 bases). Germline assignment: CDR1 SGHDT and CDR2 YYEEEE. Trimming cost V 3 bases and J 5 bases, with 6 bases left between them. The CDR3 contains 12 residues. The CDR3 region has the DNA TGTGCCAGCAGCTCAGGGGACAATGAGCAGTTCTTC. Its translation is CASSSGDNEQFF.

The chain employs TRBV2 and TRBJ2-1; 10 positions agree with TRBD1. Trimming took 6 bases from V and 3 from J; bases not matched to a gene: 14. Germline assignment: CDR1 SNHLY and CDR2 FYNNEI. The CDR3 loop spans 18 amino acids. The DNA for the CDR3 is TGTGCCAGCAGCGCCGGGGGACAGGGGTCCCTGTACTACAATGAGCAGTTCTTC. It codes for CASSAGGQGSLYYNEQFF.

This sequence joins TRBV6-1 and TRBJ1-6; TRBD1 matches at 9 bases. Per the germline V gene, CDR1 is MNHNS and CDR2 is SASEGT. Losses at the gene ends were 8 bases for V and 8 bases for J; bases not matched to a gene: 7. The CDR3 totals 14 residues. The CDR3 sequence is CASSTGGGYSPLHF. The CDR3 region has the DNA TGTGCCAGCTCGACAGGGGGTGGTTATTCACCCCTCCACTTT.